These 32 T cell receptor beta chains share one sample of origin, sequenced in a study of spatial heterogeneity in lung cancer. Time point specified: sample taken at primary tumor resection. In TCRdb, the 5' RACE reads were re-called with MiXCR into one record per CDR3 protein. The sample consists of about 39,000 distinct CDR3 sequences, 3.1% of them appearing once. The sequencing here drew on normal lung tissue next to the tumor, taken at surgery. The receptors were gathered from a male donor with early-stage non-small cell lung cancer.

The chain employs TRBV18 and TRBJ2-7; the D gene is possibly TRBD1 (6 bases). The V end was cut by 5 bases, the J end by 3 bases, with 20 bases between. CDR1 is KGHSH, CDR2 LQKENI, per germline. The CDR3 consists of 16 residues. The CDR3 DNA follows: TGTGCCAGCTCATCGGAGTCCGGCAGGGGTATCTACGAGCAGTACTTC. This encodes CASSSESGRGIYEQYF.

This clonotype was counted between two and nine times. The V and J genes are TRBV5-1 and TRBJ2-7, with D possibly matching TRBD2 (6 bases). The CDR3 spans 14 residues. V lost 2 bases and J 0 bases, leaving 9 bases between the germline ends. Germline V gives CDR1 SGHRS, CDR2 YFSETQ. CDR3 protein: CASSFGGISYEQYF. Written as DNA, the CDR3 is TGCGCCAGCAGCTTTGGGGGGATCTCCTACGAGCAGTACTTC. Supplemented by reference TRBV5-1 and TRBJ2-7, the full variable domain reads KAGVTQTPRYLIKTRGQQVTLSCSPISGHRSVSWYQQTPGQGLQFLFEYFSETQRNKGNFPGRFSGRQFSNSRSEMNVSTLELGDSALYLCASSFGGISYEQYFGPGTRLTVT.

J is TRBJ2-1 and V is TRBV11-1; D is ambiguous. V was clipped by 5 bases and J by 3 bases, with 17 bases between them. Looked up from germline, CDR1 is SGHAT and CDR2 is FQDESV (reference sequence). CDR3 size: 16 residues. CDR3 sequence (DNA): TGTGCCAGCAGCCAAGCGACCCCCTGGGACTACAATGAGCAGTTCTTC. Protein product: CASSQATPWDYNEQFF. Drawing the rest from reference TRBV11-1 and TRBJ2-1, the complete variable domain is EAEVAQSPRYKITEKSQAVAFWCDPISGHATLYWYRQILGQGPELLVQFQDESVVDDSQLPKDRFSAERLKGVDSTLKIQPAELGDSAMYLCASSQATPWDYNEQFFGPGTRLTVL.

This clonotype showed up many times. This chain connects TRBV9 to TRBJ2-3, with TRBD1 matching 9 bases. Trimming at V came to 0 bases and at J to 4 bases, leaving 6 bases not matched to a gene. Per the germline V gene, CDR1 is SGDLS and CDR2 is YYNGEE. This CDR3 spans 16 amino acids. The CDR3 loop is CASSVGGQGSPDTQYF. The CDR3 DNA reads TGTGCCAGCAGCGTAGGGGGACAGGGCTCCCCAGATACGCAGTATTTT.

In its sample, this clonotype was seen many times. The V gene is TRBV4-1, the J gene TRBJ2-1; D is perhaps TRBD2 (6 bases). The V end was cut by 0 bases, the J end by 0 bases, with 18 bases between. This CDR3 contains 19 residues. Germline-derived CDR1 and CDR2 are MGHRA and YSYEKL. The CDR3 sequence: CASSQDRMSGRGSYNEQFF. The CDR3 DNA reads TGCGCCAGCAGCCAAGATCGAATGAGCGGGCGCGGCTCCTACAATGAGCAGTTCTTC.

Ten or more counts support this clonotype. This chain links TRBV9 with TRBJ2-2; D is uncertain. Germline V CDR1 and CDR2: SGDLS, YYNGEE. Trimming removed 4 bases from V and 7 bases from J, with 14 bases in between. The CDR3 length is 14 residues. In DNA, the CDR3 is TGTGCCAGCAGCCTCCAAACGGTGGGCGGGGAGCTGTTTTTT. This gives the protein CASSLQTVGGELFF.

In this sample, this clonotype turned up many times. V usage is TRBV12-3 or TRBV12-4 and J usage is TRBJ2-3, with D perhaps assigned TRBD1 or TRBD2 (5 bases each). The CDR3 runs 12 residues. Trimming removed 6 bases from V and 11 bases from J, with 15 bases in between. CDR3 in DNA: TGTGCCAGCAGGGGGGACCACCGGGGGCAGTATTTT. Protein: CASRGDHRGQYF.

As concerns this clonotype: Being one base from a much bigger clone, this may be a read error. V gene TRBV7-3 combines with J gene TRBJ2-7, with D perhaps TRBD1 or TRBD2 (5 bases each). Germline loops: CDR1 SGHTA, CDR2 FQGTGA. The CDR3 spans 14 residues. The CDR3: CASSLNPGTYAQYF. CDR3 sequence (DNA): TGTGCCAGCAGCTTAAATCCAGGGACCTACGCGCAGTACTTC.

In its sample, this clonotype was seen many times. The V and J genes are TRBV7-9 and TRBJ1-2, with D tentatively TRBD1 (6 bases). Germline-derived CDR1 and CDR2 are SEHNR and FQNEAQ (reference sequence). The V end lost 1 base, the J end lost 6 bases, and 9 bases lay between the germline ends. This CDR3 spans 13 amino acids. CDR3 sequence reads: CASSLGQDDGYTF. In DNA form, the CDR3 reads TGTGCCAGCAGCTTAGGACAGGATGATGGCTACACCTTC.

This clonotype was counted only a few times. The rearrangement links TRBV2 to TRBJ2-5; D is perhaps TRBD1 (6 bases). The CDR3 length is 13 residues. Germline-derived CDR1 and CDR2 are SNHLY and FYNNEI. The V end lost 5 bases, the J end lost 2 bases, and 9 bases lay between the germline ends. The CDR3 sequence is CASSWGLQETQYF. CDR3 DNA sequence: TGTGCCAGCAGTTGGGGGCTACAAGAGACCCAGTACTTC.

This clonotype was observed many times. The chain joins TRBV5-4 to TRBJ2-2; D may be TRBD1 (5 bases). This CDR3 is 15 amino acids long. The ends were cut back, 0 bases at V and 5 bases at J, with 11 bases in the middle. The germline V gene has CDR1 SGHNT and CDR2 YYREEE (reference sequence). CDR3 protein: CASSLGRATTGELFF. In nucleotides, the CDR3 is TGTGCCAGCAGCTTGGGCAGGGCAACGACCGGGGAGCTGTTTTTT.

This clonotype was seen only a few times. This chain joins TRBV6-2 or TRBV6-3 and TRBJ2-6; D is undetermined. Germline lookup yields CDR1 MNHEY and CDR2 SVGEGT. The CDR3 spans 13 residues. The V gene lost 6 bases and the J gene lost 3 bases, with 6 bases spanning the gap. The CDR3 DNA follows: TGTGCCAGCAGCCCCGATGGGGCCAACGTCCTGACTTTC. Translation gives CASSPDGANVLTF.

This clonotype was picked up many times. This rearrangement joins TRBV6-2 or TRBV6-3 to TRBJ2-1; D is uncertain. Germline V gives CDR1 MNHEY, CDR2 SVGEGT. Trimming took 3 bases from V and 2 from J, leaving 5 bases between them. The CDR3 has 13 residues. The CDR3, as DNA: TGTGCCAGCAGTTATTCCGCCTACAATGAGCAGTTCTTC. Residues: CASSYSAYNEQFF.

This clonotype was counted many times. The chain is built from TRBV6-1 and TRBJ1-1; TRBD1 might be the D (5 bases). Trimming removed 3 bases from V and 13 bases from J, with 18 bases in between. The germline V gene encodes CDR1 MNHNS and CDR2 SASEGT. There are 13 residues in the CDR3. CDR3 loop: CASSELGSWDCFF. CDR3 in DNA: TGTGCCAGCAGTGAGTTGGGCTCCTGGGACTGTTTCTTT.

This clonotype was picked up many times. This rearrangement joins TRBV5-5 to TRBJ1-3; D is unresolved. Germline V gene data show CDR1 as SGHKS and CDR2 as YYEKEE (reference sequence). Trimming shortened V by 3 bases and J by 0 bases, and 10 bases separated the two germline ends. CDR3 length equals 15 residues. The CDR3: CASSSYGTSGNTIYF. The CDR3, as DNA: TGTGCCAGCAGCTCTTACGGAACCTCTGGAAACACCATATATTTT.

Ten or more counts support this clonotype. The rearrangement links TRBV5-1 to TRBJ1-1; 8 positions match TRBD1. The V gene's germline CDR1 is SGHRS and CDR2 YFSETQ. V shed 3 bases, J shed 5 bases, and the junction held 9 bases outside the gene matches. The CDR3 has 15 amino acids. This chain's CDR3 is CASSSQGAGATEAFF. CDR3 nucleotide sequence: TGCGCCAGCAGCTCTCAGGGGGCTGGGGCAACTGAAGCTTTCTTT.

This clonotype was counted ten times or more. This chain uses TRBV7-6 with TRBJ2-7, with D possibly TRBD1 on 6 matching bases. Germline-derived CDR1 and CDR2 are SGHVS and FNYEAQ. This CDR3 region has 14 residues. V lost 10 bases and J lost 5, with 21 bases in between. DNA of the CDR3: TGTGCCATCTTTAACCGGGACAACAACGACGAGCAGTACTTC. Amino acids: CAIFNRDNNDEQYF.

This clonotype was counted ten times or more. The CDR3 here is CASGHRTDTQYF. The CDR3 DNA sequence: TGTGCCAGCGGTCACCGCACAGATACGCAGTATTTT. The rearrangement joins TRBV27 to TRBJ2-3; no clear D. This CDR3 has 12 residues. Germline CDR1 is MNHEY and CDR2 is SMNVEV (reference sequence). V lost 8 bases and J 1 base, leaving 7 bases between the germline ends.

This clonotype was counted ten times or more. The J gene is TRBJ2-2, the V gene TRBV24-1; the D call may be TRBD1 or TRBD2 (6 bases each). CDR3 length: 16 residues. The V end lost 4 bases, the J end lost 6 bases, and 17 bases lay between the germline ends. From germline, CDR1 is KGHDR and CDR2 SFDVKD. The CDR3 DNA sequence: TGTGCCACCAGTGACCTCCTTACAGGGAGGCCCGGGGAGCTGTTTTTT. It encodes CATSDLLTGRPGELFF.

This clonotype was detected many times. The gene calls are TRBV29-1 and TRBJ2-5; D may be TRBD1 (6 bases). This CDR3 region has 15 residues. Germline V gene data show CDR1 as SQVTM and CDR2 as ANQGSEA. V was pared by 5 bases and J by 0 bases, with 16 bases between. CDR3 nucleotide sequence: TGCAGCGTTACTTTCAGGGGCGAGTACCAAGAGACCCAGTACTTC. This translates into CSVTFRGEYQETQYF.

This clonotype was seen at least ten times. This chain connects TRBV14 to TRBJ2-3, with 14 positions matching TRBD2. Germline V gives CDR1 SGHDN, CDR2 FVKESK. Unmatched junction bases numbered 6, after V lost 4 bases and J lost 3 bases. The CDR3 is 17 amino acids. CDR3 sequence: CASSLRLAGGRTDTQYF. CDR3 coding DNA: TGTGCCAGCAGCCTGCGACTAGCGGGGGGGCGTACAGATACGCAGTATTTT.

This clonotype was recorded many times. This rearrangement joins TRBV30 to TRBJ2-2; D uncertain. The V end was cut by 1 base, the J end by 6 bases, with 9 bases between. The germline CDR1 and CDR2 sequences are GTSNPN and SVGIG (reference sequence). CDR3 length: 13 amino acids. The CDR3 bases are TGTGCCTGGAGTGAGAGGTGGGCCGGGGAGCTGTTTTTT. Amino acid sequence: CAWSERWAGELFF.

This clonotype was seen ten or more times. CDR3 nucleotides: TGTGCCAGCAGCTTGGCCACAGGGCACGAGACCCAGTACTTC. Residues: CASSLATGHETQYF. This chain links TRBV7-6 with TRBJ2-5, with a tentative D call TRBD1 (6 bases). V shed 3 bases and J shed 5 bases, with 13 bases lying between them. CDR1 is SGHVS and CDR2 is FNYEAQ in the germline V gene. The CDR3 has 14 amino acids. The whole variable domain, remainder taken from reference TRBV7-6 and TRBJ2-5, is GAGVSQSPRYKVTKRGQDVALRCDPISGHVSLYWYRQALGQGPEFLTYFNYEAQQDKSGLPNDRFSAERPEGSISTLTIQRTEQRDSAMYRCASSLATGHETQYFGPGTRLLVL.

Ten or more counts support this clonotype. The rearrangement uses TRBV6-6 and TRBJ2-1; D not resolved. Germline V gives CDR1 MNHNY, CDR2 SVGAGI (reference sequence). The CDR3 length is 12 residues. Trimming took 4 bases from V and 7 from J, leaving 8 bases between them. This CDR3 is CASSLNGNEQFF. The CDR3 DNA is TGTGCCAGCAGTTTAAATGGGAATGAGCAGTTCTTC.

This clonotype has ten or more counts. This rearrangement joins TRBV28 to TRBJ2-1; D is unclear. Trimming pared 5 bases from V and 0 bases from J, leaving 11 bases between. The CDR3 consists of 15 residues. The germline V gene encodes CDR1 MDHEN and CDR2 SYDVKM. CDR3 DNA: TGTGCCAGCAGTCATCTAGAGAGCTCCTACAATGAGCAGTTCTTC. Protein: CASSHLESSYNEQFF.

This clonotype was observed many times. V and J are TRBV9 and TRBJ2-6, with 9 bases aligning to TRBD1. The CDR3 sequence is 19 residues long. Germline values: CDR1 SGDLS, CDR2 YYNGEE. The junction had 11 bases not matched to a gene; V was cut back by 3 bases and J by 1 base. CDR3 in amino acids: CASSGRRDRERSGANVLTF. CDR3 nucleotide sequence: TGTGCCAGCAGCGGACGGCGGGACAGGGAAAGGTCTGGGGCCAACGTCCTGACTTTC.

This clonotype came up many times. V usage is TRBV7-2 and J usage is TRBJ1-2; the match to TRBD1 covers 7 bases. The CDR3 consists of 13 residues. Germline-derived CDR1 and CDR2 are SGHTA and FQGNSA. J was trimmed by 10 bases and V by 5 bases; bases with no gene match: 10. The CDR3, as DNA: TGTGCCAGCAGCCGGGACAGCAACATACCCTACACCTTC. The encoded protein is CASSRDSNIPYTF.

CDR3 sequence: CASTLGTGDQEQFF. CDR3 sequence (DNA): TGTGCCAGCACCCTCGGGACTGGCGACCAAGAGCAGTTCTTC. The chain links TRBV25-1 to TRBJ2-1; maybe TRBD2 (6 bases). The CDR3 is 14 amino acids. Trimming took 7 bases from V and 10 from J, leaving 20 bases between them. Looked up from germline, CDR1 is MGHDK and CDR2 is SYGVNS.

Ten or more counts support this clonotype. The chain joins TRBV2 to TRBJ1-6; 9 bases are a match to TRBD1. The germline V gene encodes CDR1 SNHLY and CDR2 FYNNEI. V lost 5 bases, J lost 5 bases, and 7 bases stayed unmatched. The CDR3 extends over 16 amino acids. This CDR3 reads CASSIRTGANNSPLHF. Written as DNA, the CDR3 is TGTGCCAGCAGTATCAGGACAGGGGCGAATAATTCACCCCTCCACTTT. The full variable domain, completed using reference TRBV2 and TRBJ1-6, is EPEVTQTPSHQVTQMGQEVILRCVPISNHLYFYWYRQILGQKVEFLVSFYNNEISEKSEIFDDQFSVERPDGSNFTLKIRSTKLEDSAMYFCASSIRTGANNSPLHFGNGTRLTVT.

This clonotype was observed at least ten times. The chain has TRBV28 and TRBJ1-5; weak D call: TRBD1 (5 bases). The CDR3 covers 18 residues. Germline V gene data show CDR1 as MDHEN and CDR2 as SYDVKM. Trimming took 0 bases from V and 4 from J, leaving 19 bases between them. CDR3 coding DNA: TGTGCCAGCAGTTTATGGTTCTGGGGACGGACCTTTAATCAGCCCCAGCATTTT. Protein product: CASSLWFWGRTFNQPQHF. Full variable domain (outside the CDR3, taken from reference TRBV28 and TRBJ1-5): DVKVTQSSRYLVKRTGEKVFLECVQDMDHENMFWYRQDPGLGLRLIYFSYDVKMKEKGDIPEGYSVSREKKERFSLILESASTNQTSMYLCASSLWFWGRTFNQPQHFGDGTRLSIL.

The sample holds many counts of this clonotype. CDR3 nucleotide sequence: TGTGCCAGCAGCTTGGGGCAGGTTTGGCCCGGGGAGCTGTTTTTT. This gives the protein CASSLGQVWPGELFF. The chain has TRBV5-5 and TRBJ2-2; D unclear. Trimming shortened V by 0 bases and J by 6 bases, and 12 bases separated the two germline ends. This CDR3 has 15 residues. The germline V gene encodes CDR1 SGHKS and CDR2 YYEKEE (reference sequence).

This clonotype was picked up many times. This chain uses TRBV7-9 with TRBJ1-4; TRBD1 is a possible D gene (5 bases). V lost 3 bases, J lost 8 bases, and 13 bases lay in between. Germline lookup yields CDR1 SEHNR and CDR2 FQNEAQ (reference sequence). The length of the CDR3 is 14 residues. The CDR3 protein is CASSFSQGHEKLFF. The CDR3 DNA sequence: TGTGCCAGCAGCTTCAGCCAGGGTCACGAAAAACTGTTTTTT.